The rows below give T cell receptor beta chains drawn from one sample of a study of radiotherapy plus CTLA-4 blockade in lung cancer. Method: immunoSEQ multiplex PCR; TCRdb's copy keeps in-frame clones and lacks some. The sample records some 110,000 clones, around 84% being singletons. Sample: peripheral blood, taken from a patient treated with radiotherapy plus ipilimumab. The source of these receptors is a human donor with non-small cell lung cancer that progressed on radiotherapy plus ipilimumab. Some clones in this sample may be carry-over from other donors' samples. The CDR3 runs from the conserved cysteine through the conserved F or W. The D gene is left open where the match is weak. A clone size is listed for some rows: how often the clone was seen (once, few, many), or a class if it is expanded.

>TRBV6-6|-|-|15|TRBJ1-5
CASSYPSVINQPQHF
TGTGCCAGCAGTTACCCCAGCGTCATCAATCAGCCCCAGCATTTT
>TRBV28|-|-|14|TRBJ2-3
CASTRDPMADTQYF
TGTGCCAGCACCCGGGACCCCATGGCAGATACGCAGTATTTT
>TRBV4-2|-|-|16|TRBJ1-2
CASSRGGGRGMDGYTF
TGTGCCAGCAGCAGAGGGGGTGGGAGGGGGATGGATGGCTACACCTTC
>TRBV5-1|-|few|17|TRBJ1-3
CASSYTTQSNSGNTIYF
TGCGCCAGCAGCTACACGACGCAATCGAACTCTGGAAACACCATATATTTT
>TRBV2|-|-|17|TRBJ2-6
CASTHGTSPSGANVLTF
TGTGCCAGCACCCACGGGACTTCCCCCTCTGGGGCCAACGTCCTGACTTTC
>TRBV7-9|-|-|11|TRBJ1-2
CASSPGGSYTF
TGTGCCAGCAGCCCCGGGGGGAGCTACACCTTC
>TRBV9|TRBD2|-|15|TRBJ2-7
CASSPLAGGSYEQYF
TGTGCCAGCAGCCCCCTAGCGGGGGGTTCCTACGAGCAGTACTTC
>TRBV5-1|-|-|15|TRBJ1-3
CASSLAPGAGNTIYF
TGCGCCAGCAGCTTGGCCCCAGGGGCAGGAAACACCATATATTTT
>TRBV7-2|TRBD1|-|16|TRBJ2-5
CASSLGGQGTKETQYF
TGTGCCAGCAGCTTAGGGGGACAGGGAACCAAAGAGACCCAGTACTTC
>TRBV4-3|-|-|17|TRBJ2-2
CASSRGLPLGDTGELFF
TGCGCCAGCAGCCGGGGCCTCCCCCTCGGCGACACCGGGGAGCTGTTTTTT
>TRBV7-2|-|-|13|TRBJ1-2
CASRKWQSYGYTF
TGTGCCAGCAGGAAATGGCAGTCCTATGGCTACACCTTC
>TRBV5-1|-|-|13|TRBJ1-5
CASSLGDFQPQHF
TGCGCCAGCAGCTTGGGCGATTTTCAGCCCCAGCATTTT
>TRBV7-8|TRBD2|-|12|TRBJ2-7
CASSSGLGEQYF
TGTGCCAGCAGCTCCGGACTAGGCGAGCAGTACTTC
>TRBV7-2|-|-|14|TRBJ2-7
CASSLWTTSYEQYF
TGTGCCAGCAGCTTGTGGACAACCTCCTACGAGCAGTACTTC
>TRBV7-3|TRBD1|-|14|TRBJ1-1
CASSPTGGIAEAFF
TGTGCCAGCAGCCCGACAGGGGGCATCGCTGAAGCTTTCTTT
>TRBV27|-|-|15|TRBJ1-1
CASSSRDWGDTEAFF
TGTGCCAGCAGTTCTAGGGACTGGGGGGACACTGAAGCTTTCTTT
>TRBV5-4|-|-|15|TRBJ1-2
CASSLGAQGRFGYTF
TGTGCCAGCAGCTTGGGAGCTCAGGGTCGCTTTGGCTACACCTTC
>TRBV7-9|TRBD1|-|16|TRBJ2-5
CASSSVLQGAEETQYF
TGTGCCAGCAGCTCAGTACTCCAGGGGGCGGAAGAGACCCAGTACTTC
>TRBV4-3|-|-|15|TRBJ2-1
CASSQGLGSYNEQFF
TGCGCCAGCAGCCAGGGGTTGGGGTCCTACAATGAGCAGTTCTTC
>TRBV28|TRBD2|-|16|TRBJ2-1
CASSPPGLAGAREQFF
TGTGCCAGCAGTCCCCCTGGACTAGCGGGGGCTCGCGAGCAGTTCTTC
>TRBV5-4|TRBD1|-|16|TRBJ2-7
CASSADQGAYVYEQYF
TGTGCCAGCAGCGCAGACCAGGGGGCCTATGTCTACGAGCAGTACTTC
>TRBV5-5|TRBD1|-|16|TRBJ2-6
CASSQGQNSGANVLTF
TGTGCCAGCAGCCAGGGACAGAACTCTGGGGCCAACGTCCTGACTTTC